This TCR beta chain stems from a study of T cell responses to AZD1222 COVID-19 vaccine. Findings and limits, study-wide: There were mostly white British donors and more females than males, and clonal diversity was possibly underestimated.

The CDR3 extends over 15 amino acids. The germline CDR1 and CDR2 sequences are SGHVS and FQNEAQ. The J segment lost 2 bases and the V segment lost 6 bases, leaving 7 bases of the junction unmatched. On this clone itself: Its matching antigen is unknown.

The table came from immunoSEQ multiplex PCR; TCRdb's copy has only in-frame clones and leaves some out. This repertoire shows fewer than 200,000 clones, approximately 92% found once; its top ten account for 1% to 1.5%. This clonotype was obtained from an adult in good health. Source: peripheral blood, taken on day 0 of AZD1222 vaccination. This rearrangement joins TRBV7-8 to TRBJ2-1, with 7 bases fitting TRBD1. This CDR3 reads CASRPPGQTYNEQFF. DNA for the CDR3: TGTGCCAGCAGGCCCCCGGGACAGACCTACAATGAGCAGTTCTTC. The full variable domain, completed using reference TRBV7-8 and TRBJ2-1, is GAGVSQSPRYKVAKRGQDVALRCDPISGHVSLFWYQQALGQGPEFLTYFQNEAQLDKSGLPSDRFFAERPEGSVSTLKIQRTQQEDSAVYLCASRPPGQTYNEQFFGPGTRLTVL.